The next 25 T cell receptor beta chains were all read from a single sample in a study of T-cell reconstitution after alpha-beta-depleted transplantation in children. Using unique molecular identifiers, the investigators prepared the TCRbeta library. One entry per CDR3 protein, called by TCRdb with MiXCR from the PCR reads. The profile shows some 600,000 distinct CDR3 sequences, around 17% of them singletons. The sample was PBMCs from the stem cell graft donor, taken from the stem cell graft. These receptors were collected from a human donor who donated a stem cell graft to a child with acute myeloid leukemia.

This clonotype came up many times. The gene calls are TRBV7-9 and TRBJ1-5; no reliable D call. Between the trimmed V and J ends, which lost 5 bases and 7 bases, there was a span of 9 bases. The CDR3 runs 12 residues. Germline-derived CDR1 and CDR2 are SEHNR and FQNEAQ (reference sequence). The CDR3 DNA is TGTGCCAGCAGCCTCGGGTCACAGCCCCAGCATTTT. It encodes CASSLGSQPQHF.

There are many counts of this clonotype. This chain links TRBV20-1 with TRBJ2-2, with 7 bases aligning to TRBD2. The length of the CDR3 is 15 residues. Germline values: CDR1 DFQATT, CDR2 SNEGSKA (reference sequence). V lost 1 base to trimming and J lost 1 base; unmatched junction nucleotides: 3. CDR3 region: CSARVERENTGELFF. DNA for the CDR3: TGCAGTGCTAGAGTGGAGCGGGAGAACACCGGGGAGCTGTTTTTT.

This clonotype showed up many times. The DNA for the CDR3 is TGCGCCAGCAGTGACCGGGGAGACTCGCAATACGAGCAGTACTTC. Encoded protein: CASSDRGDSQYEQYF. The chain couples TRBV10-2 to TRBJ2-7; a possible D gene is TRBD2 (5 bases). Per the germline V gene, CDR1 is WSHSY and CDR2 is SAAADI. The CDR3 is 15 amino acids. V lost 3 bases and J lost 4, with 16 bases in between.

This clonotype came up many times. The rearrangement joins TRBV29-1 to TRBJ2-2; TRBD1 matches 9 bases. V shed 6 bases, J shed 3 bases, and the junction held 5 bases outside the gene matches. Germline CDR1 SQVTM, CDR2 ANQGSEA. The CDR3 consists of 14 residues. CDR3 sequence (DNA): TGCAGCGTCCCTGGACAGGGGTACACCGGGGAGCTGTTTTTT. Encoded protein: CSVPGQGYTGELFF.

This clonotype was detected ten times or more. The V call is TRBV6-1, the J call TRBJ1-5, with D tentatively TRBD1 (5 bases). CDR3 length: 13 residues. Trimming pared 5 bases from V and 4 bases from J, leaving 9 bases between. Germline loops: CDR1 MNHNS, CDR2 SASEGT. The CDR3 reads CASSLGENQPQHF. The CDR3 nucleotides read TGTGCCAGCAGTCTAGGGGAGAATCAGCCCCAGCATTTT.

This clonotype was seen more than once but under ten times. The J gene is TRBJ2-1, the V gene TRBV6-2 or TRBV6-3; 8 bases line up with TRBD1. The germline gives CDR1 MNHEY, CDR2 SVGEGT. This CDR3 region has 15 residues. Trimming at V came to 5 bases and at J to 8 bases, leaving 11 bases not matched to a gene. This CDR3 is CASSPQGRGQDEQFF. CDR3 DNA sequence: TGTGCCAGCAGTCCCCAAGGCAGGGGGCAGGATGAGCAGTTCTTC.

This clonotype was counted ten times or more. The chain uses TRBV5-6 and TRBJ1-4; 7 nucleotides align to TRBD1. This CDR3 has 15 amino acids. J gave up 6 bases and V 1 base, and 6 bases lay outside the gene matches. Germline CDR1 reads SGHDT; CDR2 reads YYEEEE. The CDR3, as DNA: TGTGCCAGCAGCTTGAAACAGGGGCGGTATGAAAAACTGTTTTTT. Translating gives CASSLKQGRYEKLFF.

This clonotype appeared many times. The chain's CDR3 is CASSPRGRGTGAEAFF. The CDR3 coding sequence is TGTGCCAGCAGCCCCCGGGGCAGGGGGACGGGCGCTGAAGCTTTCTTT. This rearrangement joins TRBV7-2 to TRBJ1-1; 7 bases are a match to TRBD1. The J segment lost 6 bases and the V segment lost 5 bases, leaving 15 bases of the junction unmatched. CDR3 length equals 16 residues. Per germline, CDR1 SGHTA and CDR2 FQGNSA.

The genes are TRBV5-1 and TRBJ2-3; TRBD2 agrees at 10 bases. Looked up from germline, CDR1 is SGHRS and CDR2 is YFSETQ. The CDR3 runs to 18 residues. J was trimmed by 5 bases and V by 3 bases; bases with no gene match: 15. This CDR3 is CASSSDNPSGGAGDTQYF. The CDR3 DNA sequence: TGCGCCAGCAGCTCCGACAATCCGAGCGGGGGGGCAGGAGATACGCAGTATTTT.

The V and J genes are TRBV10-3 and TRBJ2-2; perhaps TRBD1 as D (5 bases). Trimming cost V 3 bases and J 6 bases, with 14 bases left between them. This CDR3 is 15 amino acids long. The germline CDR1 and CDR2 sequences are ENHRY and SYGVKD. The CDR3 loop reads CAISDEDTSSGELFF. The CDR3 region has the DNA TGTGCCATCAGTGACGAGGACACCTCATCCGGGGAGCTGTTTTTT.

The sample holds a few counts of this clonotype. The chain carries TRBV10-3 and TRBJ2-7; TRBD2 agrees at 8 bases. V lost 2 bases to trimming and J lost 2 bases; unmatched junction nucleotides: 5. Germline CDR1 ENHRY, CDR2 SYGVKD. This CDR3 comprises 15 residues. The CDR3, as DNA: TGTGCCATCAGTGAGGGGGTAGCGGGGACCTACGAGCAGTACTTC. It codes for CAISEGVAGTYEQYF.

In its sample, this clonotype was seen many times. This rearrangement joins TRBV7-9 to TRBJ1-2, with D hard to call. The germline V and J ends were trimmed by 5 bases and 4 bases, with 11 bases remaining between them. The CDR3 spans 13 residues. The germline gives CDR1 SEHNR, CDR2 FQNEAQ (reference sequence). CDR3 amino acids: CASSPGPSYGYTF. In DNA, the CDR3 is TGTGCCAGCAGCCCCGGACCGTCCTATGGCTACACCTTC.

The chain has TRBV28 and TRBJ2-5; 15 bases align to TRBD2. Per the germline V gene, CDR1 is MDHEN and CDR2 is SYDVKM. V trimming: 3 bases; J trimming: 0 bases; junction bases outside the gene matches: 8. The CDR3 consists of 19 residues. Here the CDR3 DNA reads TGTGCCAGCAGTTTGTCCGGGACTAGCGGGGGGTCAAACCAAGAGACCCAGTACTTC. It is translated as CASSLSGTSGGSNQETQYF.

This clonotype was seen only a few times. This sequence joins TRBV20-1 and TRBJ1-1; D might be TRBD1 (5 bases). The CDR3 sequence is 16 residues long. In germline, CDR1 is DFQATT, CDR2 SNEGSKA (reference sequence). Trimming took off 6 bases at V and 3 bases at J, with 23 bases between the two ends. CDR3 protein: CSAWPARQSMDTEAFF. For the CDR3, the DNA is TGCAGTGCCTGGCCCGCCCGACAGTCTATGGACACTGAAGCTTTCTTT.

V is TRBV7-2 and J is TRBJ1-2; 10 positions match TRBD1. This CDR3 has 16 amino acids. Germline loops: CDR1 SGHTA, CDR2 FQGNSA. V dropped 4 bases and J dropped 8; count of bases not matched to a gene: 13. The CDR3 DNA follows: TGTGCCAGCAGCTCAAAATCCGGGACAGGGGCCCGGGGCTACACCTTC. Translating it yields CASSSKSGTGARGYTF.

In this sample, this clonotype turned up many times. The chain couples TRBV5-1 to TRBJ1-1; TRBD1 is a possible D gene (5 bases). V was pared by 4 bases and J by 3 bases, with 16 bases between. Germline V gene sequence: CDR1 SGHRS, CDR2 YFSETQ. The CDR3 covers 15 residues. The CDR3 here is CASSSLAGGDTEAFF. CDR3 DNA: TGCGCCAGCAGCAGCTTGGCAGGAGGGGACACTGAAGCTTTCTTT.

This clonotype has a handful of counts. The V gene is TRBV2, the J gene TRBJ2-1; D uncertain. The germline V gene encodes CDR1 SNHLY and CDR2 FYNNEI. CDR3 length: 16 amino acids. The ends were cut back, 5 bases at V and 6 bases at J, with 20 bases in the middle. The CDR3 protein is CASSPRHRSTVNEQFF. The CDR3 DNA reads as TGTGCCAGCAGTCCGAGACACCGTTCAACGGTCAATGAGCAGTTCTTC.

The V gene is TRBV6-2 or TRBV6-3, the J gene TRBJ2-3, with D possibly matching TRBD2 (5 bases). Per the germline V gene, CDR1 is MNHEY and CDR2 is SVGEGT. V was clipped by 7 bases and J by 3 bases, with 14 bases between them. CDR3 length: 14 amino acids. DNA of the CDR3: TGTGCCAGCACGCGAGGGAGTAGAACAGATACGCAGTATTTT. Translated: CASTRGSRTDTQYF.

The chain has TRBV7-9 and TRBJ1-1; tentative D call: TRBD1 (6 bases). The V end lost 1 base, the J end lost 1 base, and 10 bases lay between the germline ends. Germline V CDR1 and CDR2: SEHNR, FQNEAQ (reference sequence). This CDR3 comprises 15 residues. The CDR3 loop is CASSLVGHSNTEAFF. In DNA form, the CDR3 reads TGTGCCAGCAGCTTAGTGGGACACTCGAACACTGAAGCTTTCTTT.

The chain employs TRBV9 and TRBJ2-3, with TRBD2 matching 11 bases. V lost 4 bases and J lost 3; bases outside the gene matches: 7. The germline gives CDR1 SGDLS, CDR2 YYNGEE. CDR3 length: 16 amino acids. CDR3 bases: TGTGCCAGCAGCCCCCGACTAGCGGGGCTTACAGATACGCAGTATTTT. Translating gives CASSPRLAGLTDTQYF.

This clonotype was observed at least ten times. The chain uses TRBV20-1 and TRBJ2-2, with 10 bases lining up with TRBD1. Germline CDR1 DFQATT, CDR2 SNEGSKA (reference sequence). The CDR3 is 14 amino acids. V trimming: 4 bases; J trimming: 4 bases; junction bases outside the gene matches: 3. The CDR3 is CSAMGTGATGELFF. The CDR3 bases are TGCAGTGCTATGGGGACAGGGGCCACCGGGGAGCTGTTTTTT.

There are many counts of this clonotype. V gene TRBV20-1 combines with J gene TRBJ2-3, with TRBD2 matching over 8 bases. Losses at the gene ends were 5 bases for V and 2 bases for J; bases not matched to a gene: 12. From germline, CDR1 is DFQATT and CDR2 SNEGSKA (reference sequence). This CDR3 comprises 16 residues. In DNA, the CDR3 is TGCAGTGCTGTAGGGGCGGGGGGAACCTACACAGATACGCAGTATTTT. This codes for CSAVGAGGTYTDTQYF.

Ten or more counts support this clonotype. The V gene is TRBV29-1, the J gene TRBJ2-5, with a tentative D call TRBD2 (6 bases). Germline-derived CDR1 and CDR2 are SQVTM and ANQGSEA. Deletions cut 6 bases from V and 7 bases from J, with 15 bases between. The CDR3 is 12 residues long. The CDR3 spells CSVFWGDGTQYF. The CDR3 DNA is TGCAGCGTGTTCTGGGGGGACGGGACCCAGTACTTC.

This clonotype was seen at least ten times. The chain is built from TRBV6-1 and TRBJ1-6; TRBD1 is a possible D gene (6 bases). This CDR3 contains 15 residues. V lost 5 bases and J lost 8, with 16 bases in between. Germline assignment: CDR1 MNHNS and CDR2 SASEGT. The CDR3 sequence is CASSPSPGAYSPLHF. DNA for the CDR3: TGTGCCAGCAGTCCCTCTCCAGGGGCGTATTCACCCCTCCACTTT.

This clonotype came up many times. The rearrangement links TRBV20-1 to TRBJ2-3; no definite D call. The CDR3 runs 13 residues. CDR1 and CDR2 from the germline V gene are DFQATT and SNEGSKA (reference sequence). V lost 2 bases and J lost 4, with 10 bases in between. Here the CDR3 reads CSARFSGPDTQYF. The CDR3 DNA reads TGCAGTGCTAGATTCTCGGGCCCAGATACGCAGTATTTT.